Listed below are T cell receptor beta chains from one sample, sequenced in a study of T cells in Graves' hyperthyroidism and ophthalmopathy. TCRdb passed the multiplex PCR reads through MiXCR, listing each CDR3 protein once. Of 490,000 or so distinct CDR3 sequences listed, about 46% were seen once; the top ten hold about 43%. What was sequenced was peripheral blood or thyroid tissue (not recorded which). These receptors all stem from an adult woman with Graves' disease, either hyperthyroidism or ophthalmopathy (not recorded which). Both conserved end residues are part of each CDR3. Fields, in order: CDR3 protein, CDR3 DNA, clone size, J gene, V gene, D gene. A D gene is named only where the DNA matches it firmly. Expanded clones get a size class; other rows say once, few or many, or leave the size out.

CDR3: CASSRGGTANTETFF
DNA: TGTGCCAGCAGCCGAGGAGGGACAGCAAACACTGAAACTTTCTTT
size: NA
J: TRBJ1-1
V: TRBV7-9
D: TRBD1

CDR3: CSARLQGINQPQHF
DNA: TGCAGTGCTAGACTCCAGGGAATAAATCAGCCCCAGCATTTT
size: NA
J: TRBJ1-5
V: TRBV20-1
D: NA

CDR3: CASSLAWETQYF
DNA: TGTGCCAGCAGCTTAGCTTGGGAGACCCAGTACTTC
size: few
J: TRBJ2-5
V: TRBV7-2
D: NA

CDR3: CASRSTGGEQYF
DNA: TGTGCCAGCAGGTCTACAGGGGGCGAGCAGTACTTC
size: once
J: TRBJ2-7
V: TRBV11-2
D: TRBD1

CDR3: CASSLGTIQPQHF
DNA: TGTGCCAGCAGCTTAGGAACTATTCAGCCCCAGCATTTT
size: NA
J: TRBJ1-5
V: TRBV11-2
D: NA

CDR3: CASKRDPTNEKLFF
DNA: TGTGCCAGCAAAAGAGACCCAACTAATGAAAAACTGTTTTTT
size: NA
J: TRBJ1-4
V: TRBV6-5
D: NA

CDR3: CASSLDRGNEQYF
DNA: TGTGCCAGCAGCTTAGACAGGGGTAACGAGCAGTACTTC
size: many
J: TRBJ2-7
V: TRBV7-2
D: TRBD1

CDR3: CASSLTPGTQYF
DNA: TGCGCCAGCAGCTTGACCCCGGGGACCCAGTACTTC
size: NA
J: TRBJ2-5
V: TRBV5-1
D: NA

CDR3: CSADRAPYEQYF
DNA: TGCAGCGCGGACAGGGCCCCATACGAGCAGTACTTC
size: NA
J: TRBJ2-7
V: TRBV29-1
D: TRBD1

CDR3: CASSGQTETQYF
DNA: TGTGCCAGCAGTGGACAGACGGAGACCCAGTACTTC
size: NA
J: TRBJ2-5
V: TRBV7-2
D: NA